The 31 T cell receptor beta chains below all came from one sample that was sequenced in a study of beta chain features in type 1 diabetes. Expressed TCRB transcripts were sequenced, since all the RNA that had been isolated was reverse transcribed. Profiled with immunoSEQ multiplex PCR; TCRdb holds only in-frame clones, not every one. The sample shows about 930,000 clones, roughly 15% of them seen only once. The sample taken for sequencing was naive CD4+ T cells from blood. Receptors were obtained from a woman between 18 and 29 years old in good health.

This clone was seen a few times. This chain connects TRBV21-1 to TRBJ2-1; no DNA check was done on the table's D call, TRBD2. TRBV21-1 is a listed pseudogene. This CDR3 spans 14 amino acids. The CDR3 DNA follows: TGTGCCAGCAGGGGGACTAGCGGCCGCAATGAGCAGTTCTTC. Its protein product is CASRGTSGRNEQFF.

As to this clone: The junction differs from germline at one of its ends, possibly a read error. V gene TRBV27 combines with J gene TRBJ1-1; D is ambiguous. The CDR3 runs 14 residues. Per the germline V gene, CDR1 is MNHEY and CDR2 is SMNVEV (reference sequence). CDR3 residues: CASSPGGGNPEAFF. The CDR3 coding sequence is TGTGCCAGCAGTCCGGGCGGAGGGAACCCTGAAGCTTTCTTT.

Note on this clone: Other DNA sequences of this sample code for an identical CDR3. This chain connects TRBV5-1 to TRBJ2-2, with D possibly TRBD1 on 5 matching bases. V was trimmed by 0 bases and J by 4 bases, leaving 10 bases between them. Germline V gene lookup returns CDR1 SGHRS and CDR2 YFSETQ. This CDR3 is built from 15 residues. CDR3 sequence: CASSLVQGSTGELFF. CDR3 coding DNA: TGCGCCAGCAGCTTGGTTCAGGGTTCCACCGGGGAGCTGTTTTTT.

The gene calls are TRBV10-3 and TRBJ2-5; 9 nucleotides match TRBD1. The closer fit of TRBJ2-7 to the DNA end suggests the J call may be wrong. CDR1 and CDR2 from the germline V gene are ENHRY and SYGVKD. This CDR3 contains 13 residues. Here the CDR3 reads CAISGQGLYEQYF. CDR3 bases: TGTGCCATCAGCGGACAGGGGCTCTACGAGCAGTACTTC.

V gene TRBV10-3 combines with J gene TRBJ2-7; 14 bases align to TRBD2. CDR3 size: 17 residues. The V segment lost 1 base and the J segment 5 bases; nucleotides outside the gene matches: 7. Per germline, CDR1 ENHRY and CDR2 SYGVKD. The chain's CDR3 is CAISEWKTSGRADEQYF. In DNA, the CDR3 is TGTGCCATCAGTGAGTGGAAGACTAGCGGGAGGGCCGACGAGCAGTACTTC.

This clone has just a few counts. Other DNA sequences in this sample translate to the same CDR3. The rearrangement links TRBV7-9 to TRBJ2-2; D ambiguous. Trimming removed 1 base from V and 1 base from J, with 4 bases in between. Germline V CDR1 and CDR2: SEHNR, FQNEAQ (reference sequence). There are 14 residues in the CDR3. This CDR3 is CASSLGQNTGELFF. CDR3 nucleotides: TGTGCCAGCAGCTTAGGGCAGAACACCGGGGAGCTGTTTTTT.

This clone has only a few counts. This rearrangement joins TRBV9 to TRBJ1-2, with 7 bases fitting TRBD1. This CDR3 spans 13 amino acids. Germline values: CDR1 SGDLS, CDR2 YYNGEE. V shed 4 bases, J shed 4 bases, and the junction held 4 bases outside the gene matches. CDR3 DNA: TGTGCCAGCAGCCCGAGACAGGGCTATGGCTACACCTTC. Its translation: CASSPRQGYGYTF.

The chain uses TRBV14 and TRBJ2-7, with TRBD1 as a possible D gene (6 bases). V was clipped by 5 bases and J by 9 bases, with 17 bases between them. CDR3 length equals 13 residues. CDR1 and CDR2 (germline): SGHDN, FVKESK. In DNA form, the CDR3 reads TGTGCCAGCAGCGCAGGGGACCGCCTTCGGCAGTACTTC. This gives the protein CASSAGDRLRQYF.

The chain uses TRBV5-6 and TRBJ1-2, with 7 bases aligning to TRBD1. The V segment lost 3 bases and the J segment 8 bases; nucleotides outside the gene matches: 4. This CDR3 is 12 amino acids long. CDR1 SGHDT and CDR2 YYEEEE come from the germline V gene. The CDR3 nucleotides are TGTGCCAGCAGCTACAGGGGAGGCGGCTACACCTTC. It yields the protein CASSYRGGGYTF.

This clone has just a few counts. This chain uses TRBV19 with TRBJ2-2; no clear D gene. The CDR3 totals 16 residues. CDR1 and CDR2 (germline): LNHDA, SQIVND (reference sequence). Trimming stripped 7 bases from V and 7 bases from J, with 22 bases between. CDR3 sequence reads: CASTASRTKLGGELFF. The CDR3 DNA is TGTGCCAGTACCGCATCCCGTACGAAGTTAGGCGGGGAGCTGTTTTTT.

This clone came up a few times. The chain recombines TRBV6-5 with TRBJ2-1; D is ambiguous. Germline V lookup: CDR1 MNHEY, CDR2 SVGAGI. CDR3 length equals 12 residues. Trimming took off 8 bases at V and 0 bases at J, with 5 bases between the two ends. The CDR3 region is CASWSSYNEQFF. The CDR3 DNA sequence: TGTGCCAGCTGGAGCTCCTACAATGAGCAGTTCTTC.

This clone came up a few times. CDR3 sequence reads: CASSSSISGQETQYF. For the CDR3, the DNA is TGTGCCAGCAGCTCCAGTATTAGCGGACAAGAGACCCAGTACTTC. The V call is TRBV7-2, the J call TRBJ2-5, with D possibly TRBD2 on 6 matching bases. The CDR3 consists of 15 residues. The V gene's germline CDR1 is SGHTA and CDR2 FQGNSA. The V and J ends lost 4 bases and 2 bases respectively, with 14 bases between them.

The chain uses TRBV7-9 and TRBJ2-2, with D maybe TRBD1 (6 bases). Germline-derived CDR1 and CDR2 are SEHNR and FQNEAQ (reference sequence). V was cut by 5 bases and J by 4 bases, with 11 bases left in between. CDR3 size: 14 residues. DNA for the CDR3: TGTGCCAGCAGCCTACAGGGTGTCACCGGGGAGCTGTTTTTT. As protein: CASSLQGVTGELFF. The variable domain in full, completed from reference TRBV7-9 and TRBJ2-2, reads DTGVSQNPRHKITKRGQNVTFRCDPISEHNRLYWYRQTLGQGPEFLTYFQNEAQLEKSRLLSDRFSAERPKGSFSTLEIQRTEQGDSAMYLCASSLQGVTGELFFGEGSRLTVL.

This clone turned up a few times. The chain joins TRBV7-3 to TRBJ2-2, with a possible D match to TRBD2 (5 bases). Germline V gene sequence: CDR1 SGHTA, CDR2 FQGTGA. There are 12 residues in the CDR3. Trimming pared 6 bases from V and 6 bases from J, leaving 8 bases between. The CDR3 spells CASRKRSGELFF. In DNA form, the CDR3 reads TGTGCCAGCAGGAAGCGGTCCGGGGAGCTGTTTTTT.

Remarks on this clone: A read error may produce the germline difference seen at one junction end. The V call is TRBV7-9, the J call TRBJ2-3; 8 nucleotides match TRBD2. This CDR3 is built from 18 residues. The germline V gene encodes CDR1 SEHNR and CDR2 FQNEAQ (reference sequence). For the CDR3, the DNA is TGCGCCAGCAGCCCCGCCAAAGGAAGCGGGAGTGCGTCTGATACGCAGTATTTT. Translated: CASSPAKGSGSASDTQYF.

The V and J genes are TRBV28 and TRBJ2-7; the D is unclear. CDR1 MDHEN and CDR2 SYDVKM come from the germline V gene. Trimming removed 6 bases from V and 4 bases from J, with 10 bases in between. The CDR3 spans 12 residues. The CDR3 DNA reads as TGTGCCAGCAGGCTAGATAATTACGAGCAGTACTTC. Its translation: CASRLDNYEQYF.

This clone has more than one count but fewer than ten. This sequence joins TRBV5-1 and TRBJ2-1; TRBD2 matches 12 bases. With 4 bases clipped from V and 9 bases from J, the junction kept 8 bases outside the gene matches. Germline V gene lookup returns CDR1 SGHRS and CDR2 YFSETQ. This CDR3 is 15 amino acids long. In DNA, the CDR3 is TGCGCCAGCAGCCTTGGGACTAGCGGGCTCACTGAGCAGTTCTTC. It codes for CASSLGTSGLTEQFF.

This clone was detected only a few times. The DNA of the CDR3 is TGTGCCAGCAGCCGATCCTTACAGAATAACTATGGCTACACCTTC. Translation: CASSRSLQNNYGYTF. The chain couples TRBV7-2 to TRBJ1-2, with D uncertain. From germline, CDR1 is SGHTA and CDR2 FQGNSA. The germline V and J ends were trimmed by 5 bases and 1 base, with 14 bases remaining between them. The CDR3 consists of 15 residues.

V gene TRBV5-4 combines with J gene TRBJ2-3; TRBD1 aligns across 9 bases. Unmatched junction bases numbered 4, after V lost 1 base and J lost 4 bases. CDR1 is SGHNT and CDR2 is YYREEE in the germline V gene (reference sequence). The CDR3 totals 15 residues. CDR3 residues: CASSLRQGGADTQYF. The CDR3 DNA reads as TGTGCCAGCAGCTTGCGACAGGGGGGCGCAGATACGCAGTATTTT.

This clone was counted between two and nine times. V and J are TRBV28 and TRBJ2-5; either TRBD1 or TRBD2 may supply D (5 bases each). CDR1 MDHEN and CDR2 SYDVKM come from the germline V gene. This CDR3 has 13 residues. V was trimmed by 8 bases and J by 7 bases, leaving 17 bases between them. CDR3 loop: CASAYSGHRTQYF. CDR3 in DNA: TGTGCCAGCGCCTACAGCGGACATAGGACCCAGTACTTC.

The rearrangement joins TRBV28 to TRBJ1-4; weak D call: TRBD1 (6 bases). Trimming cost V 6 bases and J 9 bases, with 20 bases left between them. The CDR3 has 15 residues. CDR1 is MDHEN, CDR2 SYDVKM, per germline. CDR3 loop: CASRTGGSAAQKLFF. CDR3 sequence (DNA): TGTGCCAGCAGGACAGGCGGCTCGGCTGCCCAAAAACTGTTTTTT. Together with reference TRBV28 and TRBJ1-4, the CDR3 gives the full variable domain: DVKVTQSSRYLVKRTGEKVFLECVQDMDHENMFWYRQDPGLGLRLIYFSYDVKMKEKGDIPEGYSVSREKKERFSLILESASTNQTSMYLCASRTGGSAAQKLFFGSGTQLSVL.

The chain links TRBV15 to TRBJ2-5; 7 bases fit TRBD2. Germline lookup yields CDR1 LNHNV and CDR2 YYDKDF (reference sequence). V lost 9 bases and J lost 5; bases outside the gene matches: 15. The CDR3 is 15 amino acids. CDR3 residues: CATRGGRGAAETQYF. The CDR3 nucleotides read TGTGCCACAAGGGGCGGGAGAGGGGCGGCGGAGACCCAGTACTTC.

The chain couples TRBV5-1 to TRBJ2-1; 7 bases agree with TRBD1. V was clipped by 3 bases and J by 4 bases; unmatched bases: 7. The CDR3 runs to 15 residues. CDR1 is SGHRS and CDR2 is YFSETQ in the germline V gene. CDR3 protein: CASSSTEGQYNEQFF. Written as DNA, the CDR3 is TGCGCCAGCAGCTCCACTGAGGGACAGTACAATGAGCAGTTCTTC.

This clone was recorded a few times. The chain carries TRBV28 and TRBJ1-2; 8 positions agree with TRBD1. CDR1 is MDHEN, CDR2 SYDVKM, per germline. V lost 6 bases and J lost 1; bases outside the gene matches: 7. This CDR3 is built from 15 residues. DNA for the CDR3: TGTGCCAGCAGCCGAAAGGACAGGGATAACTATGGCTACACCTTC. As protein: CASSRKDRDNYGYTF.

This clone was picked up a small number of times. The chain employs TRBV15 and TRBJ1-2, with D perhaps matching TRBD1 (5 bases). V shed 5 bases and J shed 4 bases, with 11 bases lying between them. CDR3 size: 13 residues. The V gene's germline CDR1 is LNHNV and CDR2 YYDKDF (reference sequence). The CDR3 spells CATSGGSFYGYTF. CDR3 DNA sequence: TGTGCCACCAGCGGGGGTTCGTTCTATGGCTACACCTTC. Based on the CDR3 plus reference TRBV15 and TRBJ1-2, the full variable domain is DAMVIQNPRYQVTQFGKPVTLSCSQTLNHNVMYWYQQKSSQAPKLLFHYYDKDFNNEADTPDNFQSRRPNTSFCFLDIRSPGLGDTAMYLCATSGGSFYGYTFGSGTRLTVV.

In its sample, this clone was seen a few times. The chain combines TRBV19 with TRBJ1-2; no clear D gene. The ends were cut back, 7 bases at V and 5 bases at J, with 11 bases in the middle. Per germline, CDR1 LNHDA and CDR2 SQIVND (reference sequence). The CDR3 is 12 amino acids. CDR3 bases: TGTGCCAGTACTCCGAGGACTTATGGCTACACCTTC. Protein: CASTPRTYGYTF. Full variable domain (remainder filled in from reference TRBV19 and TRBJ1-2): DGGITQSPKYLFRKEGQNVTLSCEQNLNHDAMYWYRQDPGQGLRLIYYSQIVNDFQKGDIAEGYSVSREKKESFPLTVTSAQKNPTAFYLCASTPRTYGYTFGSGTRLTVV.

In its sample, this clone was seen a few times. The genes are TRBV28 and TRBJ2-7; TRBD2 might be the D (6 bases). The CDR3 runs to 15 residues. V lost 6 bases and J lost 3, with 18 bases in between. CDR1 is MDHEN and CDR2 is SYDVKM in the germline V gene. DNA for the CDR3: TGTGCCAGCAGATCATCCGGGACCGGGGGCTACGAGCAGTACTTC. Translation gives CASRSSGTGGYEQYF.

In DNA form, the CDR3 reads TGTGCCACCAGCAGAGGATACGGGACTAGCGGGAGTTGGGAGCAGTACTTC. This translates into CATSRGYGTSGSWEQYF. The chain recombines TRBV15 with TRBJ2-7, with TRBD2 matching 14 bases. V shed 1 base and J 7 bases; nucleotides not matched to a gene: 9. The V gene's germline CDR1 is LNHNV and CDR2 YYDKDF (reference sequence). This CDR3 region has 17 residues.

The sample holds a few counts of this clone. V usage is TRBV5-1 and J usage is TRBJ2-7; 9 nucleotides match TRBD2. J was trimmed by 6 bases and V by 0 bases; bases with no gene match: 7. This CDR3 spans 15 amino acids. Looked up from germline, CDR1 is SGHRS and CDR2 is YFSETQ. CDR3 sequence (DNA): TGCGCCAGCAGCTTGGGGGCTAGCGGGACTCGCGAGCAGTACTTC. Translated, it gives CASSLGASGTREQYF. Full variable domain (missing parts from reference TRBV5-1 and TRBJ2-7): KAGVTQTPRYLIKTRGQQVTLSCSPISGHRSVSWYQQTPGQGLQFLFEYFSETQRNKGNFPGRFSGRQFSNSRSEMNVSTLELGDSALYLCASSLGASGTREQYFGPGTRLTVT.

The V call is TRBV13, the J call TRBJ2-7, with 8 bases fitting TRBD1. Trimming cost V 5 bases and J 3 bases; bases outside gene matches: 9. The CDR3 is 15 residues long. CDR1 and CDR2 from the germline V gene are PRHDT and FYEKMQ (reference sequence). The CDR3 spells CASSNSGGSFYEQYF. As DNA, the CDR3 is TGTGCCAGCAGCAATTCAGGGGGCTCATTCTACGAGCAGTACTTC.

The count of this clone is one. The chain uses TRBV19 and TRBJ1-4; 10 bases are shared with TRBD1. Germline V gives CDR1 LNHDA, CDR2 SQIVND (reference sequence). The CDR3 extends over 13 amino acids. Trimming at V came to 9 bases and at J to 7 bases, leaving 5 bases not matched to a gene. CDR3 sequence (DNA): TGTGCCAGCACCGGGACAGGGGCTGAAAAACTGTTTTTT. Translating it yields CASTGTGAEKLFF. The full variable domain, in which reference TRBV19 and TRBJ1-4 provide the parts outside the CDR3, is DGGITQSPKYLFRKEGQNVTLSCEQNLNHDAMYWYRQDPGQGLRLIYYSQIVNDFQKGDIAEGYSVSREKKESFPLTVTSAQKNPTAFYLCASTGTGAEKLFFGSGTQLSVL.